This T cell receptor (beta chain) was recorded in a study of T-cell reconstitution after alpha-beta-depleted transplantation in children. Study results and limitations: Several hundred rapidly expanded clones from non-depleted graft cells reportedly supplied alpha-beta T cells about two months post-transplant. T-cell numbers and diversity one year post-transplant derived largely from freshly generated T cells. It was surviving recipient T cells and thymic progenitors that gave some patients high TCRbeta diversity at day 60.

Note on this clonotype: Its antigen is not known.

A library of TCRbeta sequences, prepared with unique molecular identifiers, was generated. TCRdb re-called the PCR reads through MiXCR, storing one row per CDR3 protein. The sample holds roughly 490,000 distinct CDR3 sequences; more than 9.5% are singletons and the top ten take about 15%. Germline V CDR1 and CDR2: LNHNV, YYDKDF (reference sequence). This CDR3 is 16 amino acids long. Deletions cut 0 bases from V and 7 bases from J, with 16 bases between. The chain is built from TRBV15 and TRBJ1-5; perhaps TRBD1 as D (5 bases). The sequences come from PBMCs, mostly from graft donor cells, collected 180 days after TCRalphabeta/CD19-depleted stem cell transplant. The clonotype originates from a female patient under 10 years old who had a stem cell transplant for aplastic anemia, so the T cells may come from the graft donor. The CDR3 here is CATSRDPPGSGQPQHF. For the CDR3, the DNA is TGTGCCACCAGCAGAGATCCCCCAGGCTCAGGGCAGCCCCAGCATTTT.